This TCR beta chain was captured by sequencing in a study of blood T cells in healthy people across ages. CDR3 length: 13 amino acids. V lost 3 bases, J lost 3 bases, and 6 bases lay in between. Germline assignment: CDR1 LGHDT and CDR2 YNNKEL (reference sequence). Then a second PCR, running roughly 7 to 11 cycles, was carried out with a sample-barcoded 5' primer and a J-beta primer mix. Each CDR3 protein gets one entry after TCRdb re-called the 5' RACE reads with MiXCR. The table lists more than 650,000 distinct CDR3 sequences, 20% to 30% of them singletons, with 3% in the top ten. This clonotype has just a few counts. Its specificity is not known. Study-wide points: Across the age range, TCR beta diversity per million T cells fell in a roughly linear way.

The same specimen was also included in a second study, on T cells of mothers and their children. As reported in that work: Per 15 ul, 1.5 ug of RNA was used, with all extracted RNA going into cDNA synthesis. Sequencing got over 8 million TCR beta CDR3 reads from each mother and about 2.9 million from each child.

The J gene is TRBJ2-1, the V gene TRBV3-1; no clear D gene. The source material was blood. The sequence was obtained from a boy younger than 18 in good health. The chain's CDR3 is CASSHWGYNEQFF. CDR3 nucleotides: TGTGCCAGCAGCCACTGGGGCTACAATGAGCAGTTCTTC.